This TCR beta chain was observed in a study of T cell responses to AZD1222 COVID-19 vaccine. In the study overall: The analysis combined second doses at about 4 or about 12 weeks. Whole-study results and caveats: Nearly half of spike-specific TCRs reportedly target unmutated variant regions. The breadth and depth of Spike-specific TCRs increased once two AZD1222 doses had been given. Just a handful of AZD1222 recipients were seropositive at baseline.

Turning to this clone: Its antigen is unknown.

The data were produced by immunoSEQ multiplex PCR, yet TCRdb's version contains in-frame clones alone and is incomplete. The sample carries some 200,000 clones, just over 90% recorded once. This CDR3 region has 14 residues. The germline V gene encodes CDR1 LNHDA and CDR2 SQIVND (reference sequence). Unmatched junction bases numbered 6, after V lost 6 bases and J lost 2 bases. The source material was peripheral blood, sampled on day 0 of AZD1222 vaccination. The clonotype comes from an adult in good health. This chain connects TRBV19 to TRBJ1-2, with 7 bases fitting TRBD1. The CDR3, as DNA: TGTGCCAGTAGGCACAGGGGAGAAAACTATGGCTACACCTTC. Translation: CASRHRGENYGYTF.